A single sample is the source of the 20 T cell receptor beta chains below, sequenced in a study of neoadjuvant anti-PD-1 for oral cavity cancer. Clones were sequenced by immunoSEQ multiplex PCR, and TCRdb holds only the in-frame ones, with some missing. The sample includes approximately 74,000 clones, under 90% of them seen just once. The starting material was PBMCs, obtained before nivolumab (anti-PD-1) treatment. These receptors were collected from a person between 40 and 79 years old with oral cavity squamous cell carcinoma.

This clone was found a few times. The chain carries TRBV28 and TRBJ1-1; TRBD1 might be the D (5 bases). This CDR3 region has 13 residues. Trimming removed 1 base from V and 9 bases from J, with 12 bases in between. Germline CDR1 and CDR2: MDHEN and SYDVKM. The CDR3 DNA follows: TGTGCCAGCAGTTTATCCCAGTGGGGGAAAGCTTTCTTT. It codes for CASSLSQWGKAFF.

This sequence joins TRBV5-6 and TRBJ2-6; no firm D call. The CDR3 loop spans 16 amino acids. Per the germline V gene, CDR1 is SGHDT and CDR2 is YYEEEE. V was clipped by 5 bases and J by 0 bases, with 12 bases between them. The CDR3 DNA reads as TGTGCCAGCAGTTGGGGAAGGAGCTCTGGGGCCAACGTCCTGACTTTC. As protein: CASSWGRSSGANVLTF.

The chain joins TRBV7-3 to TRBJ2-6; possible D gene TRBD2, 6 bases. V lost 4 bases, J lost 0 bases, and 13 bases lay in between. CDR1 and CDR2 (germline): SGHTA, FQGTGA. CDR3 size: 17 residues. The CDR3 spells CASSSIGLISGANVLTF. For the CDR3, the DNA is TGTGCCAGCAGCTCAATAGGACTAATCTCTGGGGCCAACGTCCTGACTTTC.

V and J are TRBV7-6 and TRBJ2-2; D remains ambiguous. This CDR3 contains 15 residues. Germline CDR1 reads SGHVS; CDR2 reads FNYEAQ. Trimming pared 1 base from V and 3 bases from J, leaving 9 bases between. DNA for the CDR3: TGTGCCAGCAGCTTAGACCTAGTTGACACCGGGGAGCTGTTTTTT. Protein product: CASSLDLVDTGELFF.

This chain links TRBV18 with TRBJ1-1; possible D gene TRBD1, 5 bases. Looked up from germline, CDR1 is KGHSH and CDR2 is LQKENI. This CDR3 is built from 14 residues. Trimming stripped 0 bases from V and 5 bases from J, with 10 bases between. CDR3 loop: CASSPPRDRTEAFF. As DNA, the CDR3 is TGTGCCAGCTCACCACCAAGGGACCGGACTGAAGCTTTCTTT.

This clone was detected a few times. CDR3 sequence reads: CAISESGGANQPQHF. DNA for the CDR3: TGTGCCATCAGTGAGTCGGGGGGGGCGAATCAGCCCCAGCATTTT. The chain uses TRBV10-3 and TRBJ1-5; tentatively, D is TRBD1 (6 bases). Germline-derived CDR1 and CDR2 are ENHRY and SYGVKD. V gave up 0 bases and J gave up 4 bases, with 10 bases separating them. The CDR3 extends over 15 amino acids.

V and J are TRBV6-6 and TRBJ1-1; D is undetermined. V lost 2 bases to trimming and J lost 1 base, with 5 bases between them. This CDR3 is built from 13 residues. Per the germline V gene, CDR1 is MNHNY and CDR2 is SVGAGI (reference sequence). DNA for the CDR3: TGTGCCAGCAGTTACCGGGGGAACACTGAAGCTTTCTTT. Encoded protein: CASSYRGNTEAFF.

The chain has TRBV15 and TRBJ2-3; D uncertain. The CDR3 runs to 14 residues. V was pared by 1 base and J by 4 bases, with 9 bases between. Per the germline V gene, CDR1 is LNHNV and CDR2 is YYDKDF (reference sequence). This chain's CDR3 is CATSRVTRADTQYF. Here the CDR3 DNA reads TGTGCCACCAGCAGAGTGACAAGGGCAGATACGCAGTATTTT. Combining the CDR3 with reference TRBV15 and TRBJ2-3 gives the whole variable domain DAMVIQNPRYQVTQFGKPVTLSCSQTLNHNVMYWYQQKSSQAPKLLFHYYDKDFNNEADTPDNFQSRRPNTSFCFLDIRSPGLGDTAMYLCATSRVTRADTQYFGPGTRLTVL.

J is TRBJ2-3 and V is TRBV27; either TRBD1 or TRBD2 may supply D (5 bases each). V was shortened by 5 bases and J by 3 bases, with 12 bases between the two germline ends. Germline-derived CDR1 and CDR2 are MNHEY and SMNVEV (reference sequence). The CDR3 has 14 residues. CDR3: CASSGWDGTDTQYF. The DNA of the CDR3 is TGTGCCAGCAGTGGGTGGGACGGAACAGATACGCAGTATTTT.

This clone came up a few times. The chain carries TRBV7-8 and TRBJ2-5, with 7 positions matching TRBD2. This CDR3 is built from 16 residues. Germline lookup yields CDR1 SGHVS and CDR2 FQNEAQ. V was pared by 1 base and J by 1 base, with 6 bases of the junction left unmatched. The CDR3 DNA is TGTGCCAGCAGCTTAGGGCCTAGCGGAGTCCAAGAGACCCAGTACTTC. Amino acids: CASSLGPSGVQETQYF.

The chain employs TRBV5-4 and TRBJ2-7, with D possibly being TRBD1 (6 bases). The CDR3 extends over 16 amino acids. Germline CDR1 is SGHNT and CDR2 is YYREEE (reference sequence). V was trimmed by 0 bases and J by 0 bases, leaving 13 bases between them. The CDR3 bases are TGTGCCAGCAGCTTGGGGGTTCAGGGGACCTCCTACGAGCAGTACTTC. It translates to CASSLGVQGTSYEQYF.

This clone was recorded only once. The CDR3 bases are TGTGCCAGCAGCTTGAGGGGGCTGGGGGAGACCCAGTACTTC. As protein: CASSLRGLGETQYF. The rearrangement uses TRBV11-2 and TRBJ2-5; TRBD1 aligns across 7 bases. The CDR3 consists of 14 residues. Germline CDR1 is SGHAT and CDR2 is FQNNGV. J lost 5 bases, V lost 3 bases, and 6 bases had no gene match.

The table lists this clone with a few counts. The gene calls are TRBV11-2 and TRBJ2-5; no definite D call. Trimming removed 5 bases at V and 5 bases at J, with 18 bases between. This CDR3 is built from 15 residues. CDR1 is SGHAT, CDR2 FQNNGV, per germline. In nucleotides, the CDR3 is TGTGCCAGCAGCGCAAAGGCGGCGCGAGGTGAGACCCAGTACTTC. This encodes CASSAKAARGETQYF.

The chain has TRBV30 and TRBJ1-1; possible D gene TRBD1, 5 bases. V was pared by 5 bases and J by 6 bases, with 22 bases between. Germline V gene sequence: CDR1 GTSNPN, CDR2 SVGIG (reference sequence). The CDR3 totals 15 residues. This CDR3 is CAWDKGYGVGAEAFF. The DNA of the CDR3 is TGTGCCTGGGATAAGGGGTATGGGGTTGGTGCTGAAGCTTTCTTT.

This clone was recorded only once. This sequence joins TRBV27 and TRBJ2-3; TRBD2 is a possible D gene (6 bases). The germline V gene has CDR1 MNHEY and CDR2 SMNVEV (reference sequence). Trimming left V 6 bases short and J 1 base short, with 11 bases between. This CDR3 region has 14 residues. CDR3: CASRSTGGTDTQYF. DNA of the CDR3: TGTGCCAGCAGAAGTACGGGGGGCACAGATACGCAGTATTTT.

The V call is TRBV27, the J call TRBJ2-7; D is possibly TRBD2 (6 bases). V lost 5 bases, J lost 5 bases, and 16 bases lay in between. Germline lookup yields CDR1 MNHEY and CDR2 SMNVEV (reference sequence). CDR3 length: 14 residues. The CDR3 region has the DNA TGTGCCAGCAGTCCACTGTCTACGGGAGACGAGCAGTACTTC. Amino acid sequence: CASSPLSTGDEQYF.

This chain uses TRBV5-6 with TRBJ2-5; D is uncertain. Germline V CDR1 and CDR2: SGHDT, YYEEEE. Trimming removed 3 bases from V and 10 bases from J, with 13 bases in between. The CDR3 loop spans 12 amino acids. The CDR3 DNA sequence: TGTGCCAGCAGCTCCTCTGTGGGGAACCAGTACTTC. It encodes CASSSSVGNQYF. The entire variable domain, with the rest obtained from reference TRBV5-6 and TRBJ2-5, is as follows: DAGVTQSPTHLIKTRGQQVTLRCSPKSGHDTVSWYQQALGQGPQFIFQYYEEEERQRGNFPDRFSGHQFPNYSSELNVNALLLGDSALYLCASSSSVGNQYFGPGTRLLVL.

V usage is TRBV19 and J usage is TRBJ2-2; D is uncertain. V lost 8 bases to trimming and J lost 4 bases, with 5 bases between them. This CDR3 is 11 amino acids long. Germline CDR1 is LNHDA and CDR2 is SQIVND (reference sequence). The CDR3 sequence: CASSITGELFF. DNA for the CDR3: TGTGCCAGTTCTATCACCGGGGAGCTGTTTTTT. The full variable domain, with the rest looked up from reference TRBV19 and TRBJ2-2, is DGGITQSPKYLFRKEGQNVTLSCEQNLNHDAMYWYRQDPGQGLRLIYYSQIVNDFQKGDIAEGYSVSREKKESFPLTVTSAQKNPTAFYLCASSITGELFFGEGSRLTVL.

The chain couples TRBV11-3 to TRBJ2-1; 11 bases are a match to TRBD2. The CDR3 extends over 16 amino acids. Germline loops: CDR1 SGHNT, CDR2 YENEEA. V was pared by 5 bases and J by 6 bases, with 9 bases of the junction left unmatched. The CDR3: CASSPRTSGSLNEQFF. In DNA, the CDR3 is TGTGCCAGCAGCCCGAGAACTAGCGGGAGCCTCAATGAGCAGTTCTTC.

This chain links TRBV6-4 with TRBJ1-2; D is ambiguous. Germline CDR1 MRHNA, CDR2 SNTAGT. There are 13 residues in the CDR3. V gave up 0 bases and J gave up 10 bases, with 12 bases separating them. In DNA form, the CDR3 reads TGTGCCAGCAGTGACTCAGGGTCTCAGGACTACACCTTC. Protein product: CASSDSGSQDYTF.